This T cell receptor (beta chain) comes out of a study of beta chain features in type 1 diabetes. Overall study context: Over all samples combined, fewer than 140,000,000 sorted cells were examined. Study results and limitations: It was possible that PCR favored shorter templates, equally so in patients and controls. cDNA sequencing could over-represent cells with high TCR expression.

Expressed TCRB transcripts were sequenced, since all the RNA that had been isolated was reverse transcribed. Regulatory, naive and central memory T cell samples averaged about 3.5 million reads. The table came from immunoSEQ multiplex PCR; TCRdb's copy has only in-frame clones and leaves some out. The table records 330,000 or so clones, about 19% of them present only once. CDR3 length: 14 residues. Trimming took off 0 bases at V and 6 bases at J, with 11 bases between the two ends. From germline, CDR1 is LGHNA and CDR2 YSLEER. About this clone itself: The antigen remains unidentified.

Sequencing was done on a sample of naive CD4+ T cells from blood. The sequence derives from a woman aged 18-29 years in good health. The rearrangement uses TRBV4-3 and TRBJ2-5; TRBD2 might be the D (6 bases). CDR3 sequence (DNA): TGCGCCAGCAGCCAAGATAGAGGAGGGAAGACCCAGTACTTC. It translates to CASSQDRGGKTQYF.